The clone carrying this TCR beta chain was picked up many times. The target antigen is unknown. With two-round multiplex PCR, TCR beta CDR3 sequences were amplified from genomic DNA. Primers were specific to each TRBV and TRBJ gene in first-round PCR. TCRdb redid the calling of the multiplex PCR reads with MiXCR, one entry per CDR3 protein. Altogether about 18,000 distinct CDR3 sequences are present, roughly 28% being singletons, with the ten largest covering 22%. These data originate in a study of prognosis after radiotherapy for stage I lung cancer. Background on the study: Alongside stereotactic body radiotherapy, concurrent therapy was given to no patient. Findings and caveats of the study: Usage of TRBV and TRBJ genes reportedly differed between metastatic and non-metastatic patients.

This CDR3 has 12 amino acids. The V end lost 3 bases, the J end lost 6 bases, and 9 bases lay between the germline ends. CDR1 and CDR2 (germline): MNHNS, SASEGT. All patients were node-negative on CT and PET/CT, without prior chemotherapy, radiotherapy or other malignancies. The TCR was taken from a donor at least 50 years old with non-small cell lung cancer. Sequencing used PBMCs, obtained before or after stereotactic body radiation therapy (not recorded which). The V and J genes are TRBV6-1 and TRBJ2-7, with unresolved D. CDR3 loop: CASSEPIGEQYF. CDR3 DNA sequence: TGTGCCAGCAGTGAGCCGATTGGCGAGCAGTACTTC.